This record looks at one TCR beta chain sequence and its context. What it recognizes is unknown. The source of the sample is a study of a mutant IDH1 vaccine in newly diagnosed glioma. Study details: Treated patients had a mean age of about 44 years and an approximately 62% male, around 40% female split.

The CDR3 totals 14 residues. V was shortened by 5 bases and J by 4 bases, with 12 bases between the two germline ends. The germline CDR1 and CDR2 sequences are MDHEN and SYDVKM. The time point: week 23, last vaccination. One vaccine dose held 300 ug of mutant IDH1 20-mer peptide and came with topical imiquimod. Only in-frame clones appear in the TCRdb table, and some are missing; sequencing was by immunoSEQ multiplex PCR. The sample has 50,000 to 85,000 clones; about 87% are singletons. Sample: PBMCs, taken from a glioma patient whose treatment included an IDH1 peptide vaccine. This clonotype originated in a man between 18 and 29 years old with glioma. The gene calls are TRBV28 and TRBJ1-5; D is ambiguous. CDR3: CASSPRTGNQPQHF. The CDR3, as DNA: TGTGCCAGCAGTCCCCGGACTGGGAATCAGCCCCAGCATTTT. The full variable domain, its missing parts supplied by reference TRBV28 and TRBJ1-5, is DVKVTQSSRYLVKRTGEKVFLECVQDMDHENMFWYRQDPGLGLRLIYFSYDVKMKEKGDIPEGYSVSREKKERFSLILESASTNQTSMYLCASSPRTGNQPQHFGDGTRLSIL.